This T cell receptor beta chain was sequenced during a study of blood T cells in healthy people across ages. The V gene lost 6 bases and the J gene lost 6 bases, with 17 bases spanning the gap. The CDR3 sequence is 14 residues long. The authors ran a second PCR of about 6 to 12 cycles using a sample-barcoded 5' primer and a J-beta primer mix. TCRdb re-called the 5' RACE reads with MiXCR, one entry per CDR3 protein. The table shows about 570,000 distinct CDR3 sequences, with approximately 30% occurring only once. Sequenced: blood. This receptor was identified in an older woman in good health. The genes are TRBV12-3 or TRBV12-4 and TRBJ1-1, with a possible D match to TRBD1 (6 bases). CDR3 sequence (DNA): TGTGCCAGCAGGGGGGGGGCGAGTCCCCCTGAAGCTTTCTTT. Translation gives CASRGGASPPEAFF.